This T cell receptor (beta chain) was captured by sequencing in a study of CD8 T cells in ankylosing spondylitis. Study results and caveats: Clones tied to disease were said to be significantly enriched in matched ankylosing spondylitis synovial fluid. Reactive arthritis synovial fluid and blood previously showed some of these motif variants.

For this clonotype: The antigen is unknown.

Germline assignment: CDR1 SQVTM and CDR2 ANQGSEA. V was shortened by 3 bases and J by 2 bases, with 11 bases between the two germline ends. CDR3 size: 13 residues. In making TCR beta libraries, quantitative 5'-RACE with molecular barcodes was used. TCRdb passed the 5' RACE reads through MiXCR, listing each CDR3 protein once. Counted here are about 350,000 distinct CDR3 sequences, roughly 20% occurring once; the ten biggest clones make up roughly 14%. The rearrangement links TRBV29-1 to TRBJ2-7; unclear D gene. This clonotype was sampled from a male donor with ankylosing spondylitis or in good health (not recorded which). The sequenced sample consisted of blood, either unsorted or a sorted T cell fraction (not recorded which). CDR3 region: CSVEIAGAYEQYF. The CDR3 DNA reads TGCAGCGTTGAGATCGCAGGAGCCTACGAGCAGTACTTC.